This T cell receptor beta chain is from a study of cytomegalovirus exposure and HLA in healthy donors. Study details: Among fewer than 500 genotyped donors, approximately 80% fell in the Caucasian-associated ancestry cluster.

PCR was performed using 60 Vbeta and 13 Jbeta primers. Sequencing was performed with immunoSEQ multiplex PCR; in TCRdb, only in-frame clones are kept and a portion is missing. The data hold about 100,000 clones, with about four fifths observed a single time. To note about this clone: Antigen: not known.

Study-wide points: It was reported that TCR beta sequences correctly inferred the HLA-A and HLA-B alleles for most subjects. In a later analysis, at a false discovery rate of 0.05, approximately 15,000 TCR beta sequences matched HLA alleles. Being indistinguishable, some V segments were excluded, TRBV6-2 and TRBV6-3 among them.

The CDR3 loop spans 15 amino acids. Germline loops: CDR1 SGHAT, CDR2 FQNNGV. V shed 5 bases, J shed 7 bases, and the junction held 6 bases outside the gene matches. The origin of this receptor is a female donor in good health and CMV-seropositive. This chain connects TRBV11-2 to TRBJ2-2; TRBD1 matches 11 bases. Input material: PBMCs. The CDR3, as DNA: TGTGCCAGCAGCCCCGGACAGGGGGCGTACGGGGAGCTGTTTTTT. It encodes CASSPGQGAYGELFF.